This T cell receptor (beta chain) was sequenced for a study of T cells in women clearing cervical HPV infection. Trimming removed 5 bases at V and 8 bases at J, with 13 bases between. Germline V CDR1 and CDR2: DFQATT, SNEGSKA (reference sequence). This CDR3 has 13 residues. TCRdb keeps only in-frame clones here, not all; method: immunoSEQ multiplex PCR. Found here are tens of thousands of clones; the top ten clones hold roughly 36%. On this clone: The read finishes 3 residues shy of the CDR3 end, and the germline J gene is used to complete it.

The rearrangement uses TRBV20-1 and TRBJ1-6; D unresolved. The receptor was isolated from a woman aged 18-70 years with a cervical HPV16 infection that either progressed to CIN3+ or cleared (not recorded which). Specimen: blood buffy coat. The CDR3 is CSAPRSHDSPLHF. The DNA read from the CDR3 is TGCAGTGCTCCCCGGTCCCATGATTCACCC.